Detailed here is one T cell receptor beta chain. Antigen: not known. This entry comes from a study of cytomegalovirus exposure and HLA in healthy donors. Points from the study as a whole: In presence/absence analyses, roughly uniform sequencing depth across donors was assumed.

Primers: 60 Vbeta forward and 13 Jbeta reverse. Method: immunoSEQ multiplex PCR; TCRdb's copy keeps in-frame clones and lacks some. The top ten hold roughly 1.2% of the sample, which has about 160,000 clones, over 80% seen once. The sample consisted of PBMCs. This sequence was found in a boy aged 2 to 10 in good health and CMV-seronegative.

The CDR3 here is CASSSPTSGVDNEQFF. CDR3 coding DNA: TGTGCCAGCAGCTCACCGACTAGCGGGGTAGACAATGAGCAGTTCTTC. The rearrangement links TRBV11-2 to TRBJ2-1, with TRBD2 matching 11 bases. V was clipped by 4 bases and J by 5 bases; unmatched bases: 7. The CDR3 spans 16 residues. The germline V gene encodes CDR1 SGHAT and CDR2 FQNNGV.